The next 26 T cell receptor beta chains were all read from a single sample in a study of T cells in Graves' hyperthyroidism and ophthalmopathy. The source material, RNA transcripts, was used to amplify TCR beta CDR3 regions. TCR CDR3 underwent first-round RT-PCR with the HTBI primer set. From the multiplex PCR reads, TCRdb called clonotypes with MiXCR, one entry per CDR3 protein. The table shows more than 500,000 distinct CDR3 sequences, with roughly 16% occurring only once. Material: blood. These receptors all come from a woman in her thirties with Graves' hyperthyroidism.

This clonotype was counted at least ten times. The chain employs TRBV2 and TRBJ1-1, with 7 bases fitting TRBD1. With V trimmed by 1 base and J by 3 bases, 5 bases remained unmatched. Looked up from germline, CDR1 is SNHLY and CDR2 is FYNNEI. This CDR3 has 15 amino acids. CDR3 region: CASSEGGQGDTEAFF. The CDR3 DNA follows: TGTGCCAGCAGTGAAGGAGGGCAGGGGGACACTGAAGCTTTCTTT.

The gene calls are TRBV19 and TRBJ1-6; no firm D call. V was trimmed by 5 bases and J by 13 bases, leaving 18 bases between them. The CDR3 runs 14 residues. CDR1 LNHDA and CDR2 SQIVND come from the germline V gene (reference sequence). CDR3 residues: CASSVTRIRSPLHF. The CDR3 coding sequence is TGTGCCAGTAGTGTAACTCGGATCCGTTCTCCCCTCCACTTT.

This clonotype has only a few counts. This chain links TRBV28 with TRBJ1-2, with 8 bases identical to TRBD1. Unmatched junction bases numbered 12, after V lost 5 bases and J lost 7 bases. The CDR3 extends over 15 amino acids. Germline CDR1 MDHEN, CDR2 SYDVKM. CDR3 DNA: TGTGCCAGCAGTCCAATCCGACAGGGGCCCGTTGGCTACACCTTC. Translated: CASSPIRQGPVGYTF.

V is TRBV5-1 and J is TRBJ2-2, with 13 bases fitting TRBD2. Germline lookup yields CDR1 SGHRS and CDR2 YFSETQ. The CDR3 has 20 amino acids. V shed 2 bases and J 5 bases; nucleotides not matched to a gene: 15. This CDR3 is CASSFGWKKLAGGPTGELFF. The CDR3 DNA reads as TGCGCCAGCAGCTTCGGCTGGAAGAAACTAGCGGGAGGGCCTACCGGGGAGCTGTTTTTT.

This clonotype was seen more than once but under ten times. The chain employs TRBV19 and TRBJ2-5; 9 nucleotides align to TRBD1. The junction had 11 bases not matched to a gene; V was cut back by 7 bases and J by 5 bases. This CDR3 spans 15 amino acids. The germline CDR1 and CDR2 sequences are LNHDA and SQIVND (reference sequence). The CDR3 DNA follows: TGTGCCAGTACGAGCCGGGACAGGGTCATGGAGACCCAGTACTTC. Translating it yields CASTSRDRVMETQYF.

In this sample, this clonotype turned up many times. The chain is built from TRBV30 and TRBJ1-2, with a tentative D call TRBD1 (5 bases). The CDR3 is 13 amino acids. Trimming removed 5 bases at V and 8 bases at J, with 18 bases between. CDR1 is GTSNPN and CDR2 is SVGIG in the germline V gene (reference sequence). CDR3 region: CAWGGSQGSGYTF. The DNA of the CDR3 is TGTGCCTGGGGTGGGTCCCAGGGATCCGGCTACACCTTC.

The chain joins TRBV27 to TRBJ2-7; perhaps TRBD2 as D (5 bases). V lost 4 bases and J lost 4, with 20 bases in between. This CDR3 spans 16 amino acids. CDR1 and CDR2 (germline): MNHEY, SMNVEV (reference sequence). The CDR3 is CASSSISLVGRYEQYF. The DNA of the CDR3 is TGTGCCAGCAGTTCCATCTCACTAGTCGGAAGGTACGAGCAGTACTTC.

CDR3 DNA: TGCGCCAGCAGCCAAGAGGGGCTAGCGGGAGACGAGCAGTACTTC. This sequence encodes CASSQEGLAGDEQYF. The J gene is TRBJ2-7, the V gene TRBV4-3, with 10 bases fitting TRBD2. This CDR3 is 15 amino acids long. V was pared by 0 bases and J by 5 bases, with 4 bases of the junction left unmatched. CDR1 is LGHNA, CDR2 YSLEER, per germline.

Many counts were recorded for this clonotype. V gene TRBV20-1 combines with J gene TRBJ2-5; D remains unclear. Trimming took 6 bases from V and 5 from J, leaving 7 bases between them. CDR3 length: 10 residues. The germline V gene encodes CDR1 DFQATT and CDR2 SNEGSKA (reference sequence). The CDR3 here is CSAVQETQYF. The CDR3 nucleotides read TGCAGTGCGGTACAGGAGACCCAGTACTTC.

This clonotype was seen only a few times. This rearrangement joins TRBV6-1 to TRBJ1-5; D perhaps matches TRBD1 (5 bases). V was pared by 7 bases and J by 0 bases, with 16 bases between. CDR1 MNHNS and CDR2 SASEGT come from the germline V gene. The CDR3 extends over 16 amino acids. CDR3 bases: TGTGCCAGCACCCGGGGCAGGGAAGGTAGCAATCAGCCCCAGCATTTT. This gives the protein CASTRGREGSNQPQHF.

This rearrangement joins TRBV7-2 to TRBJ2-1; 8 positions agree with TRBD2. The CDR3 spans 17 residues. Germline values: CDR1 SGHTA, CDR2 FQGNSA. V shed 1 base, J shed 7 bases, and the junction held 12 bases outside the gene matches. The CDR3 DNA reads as TGTGCCAGCAGCTTAGTGAGAGGAGCGGGAGTGGAAAATGAGCAGTTCTTC. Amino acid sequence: CASSLVRGAGVENEQFF.

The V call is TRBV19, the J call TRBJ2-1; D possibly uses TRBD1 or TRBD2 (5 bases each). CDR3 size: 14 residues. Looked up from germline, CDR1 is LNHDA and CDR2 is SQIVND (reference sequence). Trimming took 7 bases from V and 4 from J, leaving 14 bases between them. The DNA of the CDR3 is TGTGCCAGTAATCCCACAGGAGGTTACAATGAGCAGTTCTTC. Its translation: CASNPTGGYNEQFF.

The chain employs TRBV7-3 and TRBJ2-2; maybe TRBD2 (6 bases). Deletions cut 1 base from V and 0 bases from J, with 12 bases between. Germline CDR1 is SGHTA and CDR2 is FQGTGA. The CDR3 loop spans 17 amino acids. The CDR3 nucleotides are TGTGCCAGCAGCTTAAGGGGCGGGGCGACGAACACCGGGGAGCTGTTTTTT. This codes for CASSLRGGATNTGELFF.

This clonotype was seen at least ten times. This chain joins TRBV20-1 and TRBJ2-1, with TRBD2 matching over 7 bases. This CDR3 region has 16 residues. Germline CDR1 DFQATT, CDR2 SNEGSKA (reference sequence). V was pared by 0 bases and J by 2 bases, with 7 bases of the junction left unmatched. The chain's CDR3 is CSARDWVSGTYNEQFF. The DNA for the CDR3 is TGCAGTGCTAGAGATTGGGTAAGCGGGACCTACAATGAGCAGTTCTTC.

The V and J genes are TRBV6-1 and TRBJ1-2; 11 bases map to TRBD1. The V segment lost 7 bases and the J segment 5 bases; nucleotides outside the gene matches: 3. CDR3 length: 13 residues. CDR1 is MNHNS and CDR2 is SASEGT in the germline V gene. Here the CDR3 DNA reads TGTGCCAGCACAGGACAGGGGGCGTATGGCTACACCTTC. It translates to CASTGQGAYGYTF.

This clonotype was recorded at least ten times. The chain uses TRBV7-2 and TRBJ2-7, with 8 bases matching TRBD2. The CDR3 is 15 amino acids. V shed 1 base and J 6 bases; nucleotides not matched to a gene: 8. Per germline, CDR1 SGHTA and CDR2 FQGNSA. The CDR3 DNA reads TGTGCCAGCAGCTTAGATGGCGGGAGGAGGGCCGAGCAGTACTTC. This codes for CASSLDGGRRAEQYF.

For the CDR3, the DNA is TGCGCCAGCACCAATAACTGGGACAAAGGGTATGGCTACACCTTC. This sequence encodes CASTNNWDKGYGYTF. This rearrangement joins TRBV5-1 to TRBJ1-2; a weak D match, TRBD1 (6 bases). This CDR3 is built from 15 residues. CDR1 is SGHRS and CDR2 is YFSETQ in the germline V gene. Trimming took off 6 bases at V and 5 bases at J, with 20 bases between the two ends.

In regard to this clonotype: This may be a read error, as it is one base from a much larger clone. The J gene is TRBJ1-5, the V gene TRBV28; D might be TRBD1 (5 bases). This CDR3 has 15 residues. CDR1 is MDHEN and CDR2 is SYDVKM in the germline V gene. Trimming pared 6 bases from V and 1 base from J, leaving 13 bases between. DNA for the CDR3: TGTGCCAGCAGACTAGGGGCTTGGAGCAATCAGCCCCAGCATTTT. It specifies CASRLGAWSNQPQHF.

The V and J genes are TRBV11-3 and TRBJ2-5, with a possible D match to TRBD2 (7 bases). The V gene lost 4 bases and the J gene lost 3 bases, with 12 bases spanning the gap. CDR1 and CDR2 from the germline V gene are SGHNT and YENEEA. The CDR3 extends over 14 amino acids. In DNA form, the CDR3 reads TGTGCCAGCAGCTCCCGGGGGGCAGAAGAGACCCAGTACTTC. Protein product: CASSSRGAEETQYF. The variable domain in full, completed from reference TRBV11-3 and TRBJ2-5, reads EAGVVQSPRYKIIEKKQPVAFWCNPISGHNTLYWYLQNLGQGPELLIRYENEEAVDDSQLPKDRFSAERLKGVDSTLKIQPAELGDSAVYLCASSSRGAEETQYFGPGTRLLVL.

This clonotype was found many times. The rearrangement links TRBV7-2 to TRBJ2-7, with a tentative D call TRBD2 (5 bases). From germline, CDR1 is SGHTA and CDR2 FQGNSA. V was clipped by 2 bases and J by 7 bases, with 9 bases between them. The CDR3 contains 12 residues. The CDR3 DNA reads TGTGCCAGCAGCTTATATGGAGGAGAGCAGTACTTC. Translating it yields CASSLYGGEQYF. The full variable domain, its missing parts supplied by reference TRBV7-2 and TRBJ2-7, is GAGVSQSPSNKVTEKGKDVELRCDPISGHTALYWYRQSLGQGLEFLIYFQGNSAPDKSGLPSDRFSAERTGGSVSTLTIQRTQQEDSAVYLCASSLYGGEQYFGPGTRLTVT.

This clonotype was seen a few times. This CDR3 is CSATRQGLNIQYF. In DNA form, the CDR3 reads TGCAGTGCTACCAGACAGGGTCTGAACATTCAGTACTTC. The chain has TRBV20-1 and TRBJ2-4; 7 bases align to TRBD1. Germline loops: CDR1 DFQATT, CDR2 SNEGSKA (reference sequence). The CDR3 has 13 amino acids. The V gene end was trimmed by 4 bases and the J gene end by 7 bases; junction bases not matched to a gene: 7.

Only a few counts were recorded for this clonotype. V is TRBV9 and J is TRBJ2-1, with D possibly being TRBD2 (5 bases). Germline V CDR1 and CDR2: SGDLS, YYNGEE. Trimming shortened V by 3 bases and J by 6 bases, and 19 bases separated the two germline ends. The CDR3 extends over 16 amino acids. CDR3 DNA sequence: TGTGCCAGCAGCGACCGGGGAGCGCGGTCGGGCAATGAGCAGTTCTTC. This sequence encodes CASSDRGARSGNEQFF.

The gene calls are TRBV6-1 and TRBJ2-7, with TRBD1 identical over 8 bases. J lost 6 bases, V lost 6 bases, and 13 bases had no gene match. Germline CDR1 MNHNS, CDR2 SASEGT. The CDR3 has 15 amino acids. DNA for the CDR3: TGTGCCAGCAGCACCCCCGGGACAGGCTTGGGCGAGCAGTACTTC. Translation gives CASSTPGTGLGEQYF.

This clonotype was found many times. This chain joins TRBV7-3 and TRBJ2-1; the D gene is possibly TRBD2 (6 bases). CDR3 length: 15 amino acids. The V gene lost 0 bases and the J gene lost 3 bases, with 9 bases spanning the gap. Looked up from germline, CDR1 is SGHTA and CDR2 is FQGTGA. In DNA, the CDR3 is TGTGCCAGCAGCTTAACCCCGGGACTCTACAATGAGCAGTTCTTC. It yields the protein CASSLTPGLYNEQFF.

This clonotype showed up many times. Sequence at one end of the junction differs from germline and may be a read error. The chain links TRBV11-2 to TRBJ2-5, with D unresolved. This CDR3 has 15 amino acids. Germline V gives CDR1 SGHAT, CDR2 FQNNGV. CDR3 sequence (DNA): TGTGCCAGCAGCTTAGATCGATCCCACCAGGAGACCCAGTACTTC. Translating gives CASSLDRSHQETQYF.

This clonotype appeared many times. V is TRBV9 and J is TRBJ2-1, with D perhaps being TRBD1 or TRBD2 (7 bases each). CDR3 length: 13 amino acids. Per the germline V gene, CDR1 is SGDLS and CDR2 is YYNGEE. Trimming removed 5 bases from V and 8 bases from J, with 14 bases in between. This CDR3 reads CASRGGGSDEQFF. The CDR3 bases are TGTGCCAGCAGAGGGGGCGGGAGCGATGAGCAGTTCTTC.